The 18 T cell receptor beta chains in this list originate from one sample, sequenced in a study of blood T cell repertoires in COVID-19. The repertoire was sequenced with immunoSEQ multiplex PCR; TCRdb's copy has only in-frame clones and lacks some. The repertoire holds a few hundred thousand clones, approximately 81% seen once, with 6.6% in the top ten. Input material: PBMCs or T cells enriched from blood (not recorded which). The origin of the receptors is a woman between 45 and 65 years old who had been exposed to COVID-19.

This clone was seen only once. The CDR3 protein is CASSIGDRGAYNSPLHF. CDR3 sequence (DNA): TGTGCCAGTAGTATCGGGGACAGGGGCGCCTATAATTCACCCCTCCACTTT. The chain has TRBV19 and TRBJ1-6; 10 nucleotides align to TRBD1. The germline V gene has CDR1 LNHDA and CDR2 SQIVND (reference sequence). This CDR3 region has 17 residues. V lost 3 bases and J lost 2; bases outside the gene matches: 4. Complete variable domain (other parts from reference TRBV19 and TRBJ1-6): DGGITQSPKYLFRKEGQNVTLSCEQNLNHDAMYWYRQDPGQGLRLIYYSQIVNDFQKGDIAEGYSVSREKKESFPLTVTSAQKNPTAFYLCASSIGDRGAYNSPLHFGNGTRLTVT.

As DNA, the CDR3 is TGCAGCGTTTTTAACCAGGGCACTGAAGCTTTCTTT. This codes for CSVFNQGTEAFF. The chain carries TRBV29-1 and TRBJ1-1; possible D gene TRBD1, 5 bases. The CDR3 is 12 amino acids. V lost 5 bases to trimming and J lost 4 bases, with 11 bases between them. The germline CDR1 and CDR2 sequences are SQVTM and ANQGSEA.

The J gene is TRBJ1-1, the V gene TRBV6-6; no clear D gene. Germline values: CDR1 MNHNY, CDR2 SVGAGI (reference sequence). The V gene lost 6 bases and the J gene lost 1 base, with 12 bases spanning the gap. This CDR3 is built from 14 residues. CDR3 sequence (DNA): TGTGCCAGCAGATTATCGCAGTGGAACACTGAAGCTTTCTTT. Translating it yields CASRLSQWNTEAFF.

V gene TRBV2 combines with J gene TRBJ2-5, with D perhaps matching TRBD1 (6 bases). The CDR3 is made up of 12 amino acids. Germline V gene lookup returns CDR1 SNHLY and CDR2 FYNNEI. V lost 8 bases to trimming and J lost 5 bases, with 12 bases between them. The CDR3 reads CASSWGRETQYF. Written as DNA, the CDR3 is TGTGCCAGCTCGTGGGGGCGGGAGACCCAGTACTTC. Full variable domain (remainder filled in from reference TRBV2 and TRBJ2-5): EPEVTQTPSHQVTQMGQEVILRCVPISNHLYFYWYRQILGQKVEFLVSFYNNEISEKSEIFDDQFSVERPDGSNFTLKIRSTKLEDSAMYFCASSWGRETQYFGPGTRLLVL.

CDR3 sequence reads: CASSFGGYNEKLFF. DNA of the CDR3: TGTGCCAGCAGCTTCGGGGGTTATAATGAAAAACTGTTTTTT. The V gene is TRBV7-2, the J gene TRBJ1-4; tentative D call: TRBD1 (5 bases). From germline, CDR1 is SGHTA and CDR2 FQGNSA. Deletions cut 3 bases from V and 4 bases from J, with 9 bases between. This CDR3 region has 14 residues.

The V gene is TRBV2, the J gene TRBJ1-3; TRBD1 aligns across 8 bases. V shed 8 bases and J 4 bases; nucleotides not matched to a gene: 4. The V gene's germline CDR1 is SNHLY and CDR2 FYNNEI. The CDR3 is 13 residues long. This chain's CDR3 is CASATGGGNTIYF. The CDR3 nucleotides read TGTGCCAGCGCCACAGGGGGAGGAAACACCATATATTTT.

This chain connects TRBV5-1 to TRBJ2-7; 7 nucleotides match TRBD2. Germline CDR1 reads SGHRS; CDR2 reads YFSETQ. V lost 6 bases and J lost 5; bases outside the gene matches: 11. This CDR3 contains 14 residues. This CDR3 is CASTREAGSHEQYF. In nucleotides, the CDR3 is TGCGCCAGCACCCGGGAGGCGGGGTCCCACGAGCAGTACTTC.

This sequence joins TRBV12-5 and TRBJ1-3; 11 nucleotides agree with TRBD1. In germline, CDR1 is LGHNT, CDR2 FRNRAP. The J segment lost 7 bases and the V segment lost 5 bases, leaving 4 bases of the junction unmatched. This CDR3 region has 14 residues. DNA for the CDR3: TGTGCTAGTGGTCCGGGACAGGGGGGGAACACCATATATTTT. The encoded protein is CASGPGQGGNTIYF.

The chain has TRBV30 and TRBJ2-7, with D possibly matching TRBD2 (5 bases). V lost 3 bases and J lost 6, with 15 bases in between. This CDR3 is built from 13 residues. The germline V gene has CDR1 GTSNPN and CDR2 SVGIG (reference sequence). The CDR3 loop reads CAWSPLAGVEQYF. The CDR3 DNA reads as TGTGCCTGGAGCCCGTTAGCCGGGGTCGAGCAGTACTTC.

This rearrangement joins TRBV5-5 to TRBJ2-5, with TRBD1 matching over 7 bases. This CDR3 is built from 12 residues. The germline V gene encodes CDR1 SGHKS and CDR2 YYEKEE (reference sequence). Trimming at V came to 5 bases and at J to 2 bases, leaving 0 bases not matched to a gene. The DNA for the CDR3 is TGTGCCAGCAGACAGGGGCAAGAGACCCAGTACTTC. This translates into CASRQGQETQYF. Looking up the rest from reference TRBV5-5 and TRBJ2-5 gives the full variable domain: DAGVTQSPTHLIKTRGQQVTLRCSPISGHKSVSWYQQVLGQGPQFIFQYYEKEERGRGNFPDRFSARQFPNYSSELNVNALLLGDSALYLCASRQGQETQYFGPGTRLLVL.

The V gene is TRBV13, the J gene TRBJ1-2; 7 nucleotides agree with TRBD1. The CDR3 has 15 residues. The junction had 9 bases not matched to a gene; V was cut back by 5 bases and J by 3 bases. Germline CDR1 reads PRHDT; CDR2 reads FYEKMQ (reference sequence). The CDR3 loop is CASSPQQGMDYGYTF. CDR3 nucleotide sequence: TGTGCCAGCAGCCCTCAACAGGGGATGGACTATGGCTACACCTTC.

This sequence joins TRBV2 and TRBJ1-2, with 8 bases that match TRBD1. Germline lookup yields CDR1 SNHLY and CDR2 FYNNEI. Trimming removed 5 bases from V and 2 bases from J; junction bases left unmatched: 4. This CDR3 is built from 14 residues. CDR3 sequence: CASSQDRVNYGYTF. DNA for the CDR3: TGTGCCAGCAGTCAGGACAGGGTGAACTATGGCTACACCTTC.

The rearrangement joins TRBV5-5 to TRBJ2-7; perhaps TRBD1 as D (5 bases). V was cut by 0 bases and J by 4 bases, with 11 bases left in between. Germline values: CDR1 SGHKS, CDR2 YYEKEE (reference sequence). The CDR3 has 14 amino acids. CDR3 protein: CASSLGGTLYEQYF. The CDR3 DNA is TGTGCCAGCAGCTTGGGGGGCACCTTATACGAGCAGTACTTC.

CDR3 protein: CASSRTGGIEAFF. CDR3 bases: TGCGCCAGCTCCCGGACAGGGGGTATTGAAGCTTTCTTT. This chain joins TRBV5-1 and TRBJ1-1; 10 bases map to TRBD1. CDR1 SGHRS and CDR2 YFSETQ come from the germline V gene. J lost 7 bases, V lost 7 bases, and 7 bases had no gene match. The CDR3 is 13 amino acids.

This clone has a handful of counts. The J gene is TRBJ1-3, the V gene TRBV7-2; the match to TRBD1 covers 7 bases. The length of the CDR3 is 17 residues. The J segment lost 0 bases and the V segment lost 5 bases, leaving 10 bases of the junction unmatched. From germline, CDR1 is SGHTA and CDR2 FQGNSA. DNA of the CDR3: TGTGCCAGCAGCAAAAGACAGGGTCTTGGCTCTGGAAACACCATATATTTT. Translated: CASSKRQGLGSGNTIYF.

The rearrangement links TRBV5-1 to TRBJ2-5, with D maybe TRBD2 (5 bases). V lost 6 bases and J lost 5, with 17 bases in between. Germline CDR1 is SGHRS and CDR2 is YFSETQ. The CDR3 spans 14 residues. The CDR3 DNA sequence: TGCGCCAGCACCCAGGAGGCCCCAGAGGAGACCCAGTACTTC. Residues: CASTQEAPEETQYF.

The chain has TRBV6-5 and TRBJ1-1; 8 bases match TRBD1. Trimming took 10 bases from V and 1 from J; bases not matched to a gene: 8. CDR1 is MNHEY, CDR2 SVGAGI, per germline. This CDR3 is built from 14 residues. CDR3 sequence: CATFQGAGNTEAFF. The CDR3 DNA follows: TGTGCCACTTTTCAGGGGGCCGGGAACACTGAAGCTTTCTTT.

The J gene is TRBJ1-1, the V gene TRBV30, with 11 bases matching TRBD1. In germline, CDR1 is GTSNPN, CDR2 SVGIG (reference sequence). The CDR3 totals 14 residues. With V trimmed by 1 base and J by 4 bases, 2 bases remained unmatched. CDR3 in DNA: TGTGCCTGGAGTGGGGACAGGGGGATCACTGAAGCTTTCTTT. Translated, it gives CAWSGDRGITEAFF.